Below are 25 T cell receptor beta chains sequenced from a single sample in a study of T-cell memory formation after mild COVID-19 (dated by TCRdb to about 2021). The library was built by means of 5' RACE. Reads for this sample came from an Illumina NovaSeq 6000. TCRdb reprocessed the public reads (quality trimming at Q25 with fastp, clone calling with MiXCR) and kept in-frame beta chains. For every CDR3 protein sequence, its rows merge into one entry that carries the most common genes and DNA. The sample has about 270,000 distinct CDR3 sequences on record, 15% to 20% of them singletons. The ten largest clonotypes hold around 21% of the sample. Sequencing input: PBMCs or a T cell subset sorted from them (not recorded which). The receptors here all came from a man aged 18 to 29 who had mild COVID-19 (a few samples of this study predate the infection). The sample titles of this study are shuffled in the database, so cell type and time point are left out; the donor was told from shared clones.

This sequence joins TRBV9 and TRBJ2-2, with 9 bases fitting TRBD1. The CDR3 length is 12 residues. V gave up 2 bases and J gave up 11 bases; unmatched junction bases: 1. From germline, CDR1 is SGDLS and CDR2 YYNGEE. For the CDR3, the DNA is TGTGCCAGCAGCGTGGACAGGGGAGAGCTGTTTTTT. Translated, it gives CASSVDRGELFF.

This clonotype was counted between two and nine times. The V call is TRBV20-1, the J call TRBJ2-1, with D tentatively TRBD1 (6 bases). CDR1 is DFQATT and CDR2 is SNEGSKA in the germline V gene (reference sequence). V dropped 2 bases and J dropped 8 bases, with 16 bases sitting between them. This CDR3 spans 14 amino acids. Written as DNA, the CDR3 is TGCAGTGCTAGACTGCAGGGGTTGGACTATGAGCAGTTCTTC. Translation gives CSARLQGLDYEQFF.

This clonotype was observed a few times. The rearrangement joins TRBV5-1 to TRBJ2-5; 7 positions agree with TRBD1. The CDR3 is 14 residues long. Germline V gene lookup returns CDR1 SGHRS and CDR2 YFSETQ. V trimming: 2 bases; J trimming: 3 bases; junction bases outside the gene matches: 4. In DNA, the CDR3 is TGCGCCAGCAGCTTCGCCGGGACAGAAGAGACCCAGTACTTC. It specifies CASSFAGTEETQYF.

This clonotype has more than one count but fewer than ten. J is TRBJ2-7 and V is TRBV4-2, with D hard to call. Germline CDR1 is LGHNA and CDR2 is YNFKEQ. The CDR3 is 13 residues long. V was clipped by 0 bases and J by 5 bases, with 8 bases between them. The CDR3 spells CASSQEVGDEQYF. The CDR3 nucleotides are TGTGCCAGCAGCCAAGAGGTAGGAGACGAGCAGTACTTC.

This chain joins TRBV11-3 and TRBJ2-5, with a tentative D call TRBD2 (5 bases). The CDR3 spans 12 residues. V shed 4 bases and J shed 5 bases, with 8 bases lying between them. Germline values: CDR1 SGHNT, CDR2 YENEEA. The CDR3 sequence is CASSSAGETQYF. The DNA of the CDR3 is TGTGCCAGCAGCTCGGCGGGTGAGACCCAGTACTTC.

This chain connects TRBV16 to TRBJ1-1; no definite D call. This CDR3 is built from 13 residues. Germline loops: CDR1 KGHSY, CDR2 FQNENV. V shed 0 bases and J shed 3 bases, with 5 bases lying between them. CDR3 sequence (DNA): TGTGCCAGCAGCCAATCTCGGGACACTGAAGCTTTCTTT. Translating it yields CASSQSRDTEAFF.

This rearrangement joins TRBV20-1 to TRBJ2-6; the D is unclear. Trimming pared 7 bases from V and 0 bases from J, leaving 7 bases between. Germline V gives CDR1 DFQATT, CDR2 SNEGSKA (reference sequence). The CDR3 length is 13 residues. Written as DNA, the CDR3 is TGCAGTGGCGGCGTCTCTGGGGCCAACGTCCTGACTTTC. This codes for CSGGVSGANVLTF.

The V gene is TRBV7-3, the J gene TRBJ2-3; D is uncertain. Germline V lookup: CDR1 SGHTA, CDR2 FQGTGA. V was shortened by 3 bases and J by 2 bases, with 9 bases between the two germline ends. The CDR3 runs to 14 residues. The chain's CDR3 is CASSFGLITDTQYF. CDR3 DNA sequence: TGTGCCAGCAGCTTTGGGCTTATCACAGATACGCAGTATTTT.

There are many counts of this clonotype. The V gene is TRBV20-1, the J gene TRBJ2-5, with TRBD1 matching over 9 bases. Germline CDR1 and CDR2: DFQATT and SNEGSKA (reference sequence). V trimming: 6 bases; J trimming: 5 bases; junction bases outside the gene matches: 10. The CDR3 sequence is 14 residues long. The CDR3 DNA sequence: TGCAGTGCACCAAGCCCAGGGACAGGGGAGACCCAGTACTTC. Protein sequence: CSAPSPGTGETQYF.

The table lists this clonotype with a few counts. The CDR3 is CASSWGQGASPLHF. CDR3 DNA: TGTGCCAGCAGCTGGGGACAGGGGGCTTCACCCCTCCACTTT. The gene calls are TRBV5-5 and TRBJ1-6; 12 bases are a match to TRBD1. J gave up 9 bases and V 3 bases, and 1 base lay outside the gene matches. CDR1 and CDR2 from the germline V gene are SGHKS and YYEKEE (reference sequence). There are 14 residues in the CDR3.

The chain employs TRBV11-2 and TRBJ2-3; TRBD1 agrees at 9 bases. This CDR3 is 15 amino acids long. Germline CDR1 reads SGHAT; CDR2 reads FQNNGV. J gave up 6 bases and V 3 bases, and 7 bases lay outside the gene matches. CDR3 amino acids: CASSLGWDRADTQYF. CDR3 DNA sequence: TGTGCCAGCAGCTTGGGGTGGGACAGGGCCGATACGCAGTATTTT.

This clonotype was detected only a few times. The genes are TRBV12-3 or TRBV12-4 and TRBJ1-2; D is undetermined. This CDR3 has 13 residues. Trimming pared 6 bases from V and 7 bases from J, leaving 15 bases between. The CDR3 here is CASSRTGTRGYTF. The CDR3 DNA sequence: TGTGCCAGCAGCCGGACGGGTACGCGTGGCTACACCTTC.

This chain joins TRBV6-1 and TRBJ2-3, with D perhaps assigned TRBD1 or TRBD2 (6 bases each). CDR1 and CDR2 (germline): MNHNS, SASEGT. CDR3 size: 12 residues. Trimming shortened V by 8 bases and J by 4 bases, and 10 bases separated the two germline ends. The CDR3 DNA is TGTGCCAGCCGGGGGCCGTCAGATACGCAGTATTTT. Amino acids: CASRGPSDTQYF.

CDR3 sequence: CASSSDIGRPNYGYTF. The CDR3 DNA is TGTGCCAGCAGCTCAGACATAGGCAGGCCCAACTATGGCTACACCTTC. The chain links TRBV7-2 to TRBJ1-2; D is uncertain. Germline-derived CDR1 and CDR2 are SGHTA and FQGNSA. V lost 4 bases and J 2 bases, leaving 17 bases between the germline ends. There are 16 residues in the CDR3.

The genes are TRBV24-1 and TRBJ2-1, with D uncertain. The CDR3 extends over 12 amino acids. Trimming took off 5 bases at V and 5 bases at J, with 6 bases between the two ends. CDR1 and CDR2 from the germline V gene are KGHDR and SFDVKD. Written as DNA, the CDR3 is TGTGCCACCAGTGTCTCACACAATGAGCAGTTCTTC. Amino acids: CATSVSHNEQFF.

The chain recombines TRBV12-3 or TRBV12-4 with TRBJ1-5, with 9 bases lining up with TRBD1. V shed 6 bases and J 5 bases; nucleotides not matched to a gene: 8. The CDR3 has 15 residues. The DNA for the CDR3 is TGTGCCAGCAGGTCGGACAGGGGTGTTGATCAGCCCCAGCATTTT. Translating gives CASRSDRGVDQPQHF.

The rearrangement joins TRBV7-2 to TRBJ2-6, with a possible D match to TRBD1 (5 bases). Trimming pared 2 bases from V and 18 bases from J, leaving 17 bases between. Per the germline V gene, CDR1 is SGHTA and CDR2 is FQGNSA. This CDR3 is 13 amino acids long. The CDR3 protein is CASSLISDRPPTF. The CDR3 DNA follows: TGTGCCAGCAGCTTAATCTCTGACAGACCCCCGACTTTC.

This clonotype came up a few times. This rearrangement joins TRBV7-9 to TRBJ2-5, with D tentatively TRBD1 (5 bases). CDR1 is SEHNR, CDR2 FQNEAQ, per germline (reference sequence). V was clipped by 0 bases and J by 3 bases, with 11 bases between them. The CDR3 length is 15 residues. CDR3 bases: TGTGCCAGCAGCTTAGCGGTACAGGATGAAGAGACCCAGTACTTC. Protein: CASSLAVQDEETQYF.

The gene calls are TRBV18 and TRBJ2-3; TRBD2 aligns across 8 bases. J gave up 13 bases and V 4 bases, and 19 bases lay outside the gene matches. Germline V gene lookup returns CDR1 KGHSH and CDR2 LQKENI. The CDR3 has 16 residues. DNA for the CDR3: TGTGCCAGCTCACAACGACTAGCGACCGCCTTACCCTCGGAGTATTTT. It specifies CASSQRLATALPSEYF. Filled out from reference TRBV18 and TRBJ2-3, the complete variable domain reads NAGVMQNPRHLVRRRGQEARLRCSPMKGHSHVYWYRQLPEEGLKFMVYLQKENIIDESGMPKERFSAEFPKEGPSILRIQQVVRGDSAAYFCASSQRLATALPSEYFGPGTRLTVL.

With respect to this clonotype: With a much larger clone just one base away, this may be a read error. The chain employs TRBV7-9 and TRBJ2-7; D ambiguous. The CDR3 runs to 12 residues. V shed 2 bases and J shed 3 bases, with 5 bases lying between them. Germline V gene data show CDR1 as SEHNR and CDR2 as FQNEAQ (reference sequence). For the CDR3, the DNA is TGTGCCAGCAGCTTATTGGGCTACGAGCAGTACTTC. Its translation is CASSLLGYEQYF.

This clonotype was seen more than once but under ten times. The chain links TRBV11-2 to TRBJ2-3; D might be TRBD2 (5 bases). Germline assignment: CDR1 SGHAT and CDR2 FQNNGV. The CDR3 is 15 residues long. The V gene lost 5 bases and the J gene lost 2 bases, with 14 bases spanning the gap. CDR3 in amino acids: CASSRGSYITDTQYF. The DNA for the CDR3 is TGTGCCAGCAGCCGGGGATCCTACATCACAGATACGCAGTATTTT.

The chain recombines TRBV3-1 with TRBJ1-2, with D possibly being TRBD1 (5 bases). V was trimmed by 5 bases and J by 3 bases, leaving 13 bases between them. The CDR3 totals 14 residues. Germline loops: CDR1 LGHDT, CDR2 YNNKEL (reference sequence). The CDR3 DNA is TGTGCCAGCAGCATTTCCGGGGGGGACTATGGCTACACCTTC. Amino acid sequence: CASSISGGDYGYTF.

This clonotype was seen repeatedly, ten times or more. V is TRBV4-1 and J is TRBJ1-6; the D is unclear. The CDR3 loop spans 12 amino acids. Trimming removed 3 bases from V and 7 bases from J, with 4 bases in between. Germline CDR1 MGHRA, CDR2 YSYEKL. This chain's CDR3 is CASSQDNSPLHF. The CDR3 nucleotides read TGCGCCAGCAGCCAGGACAATTCACCCCTCCACTTT.

The genes are TRBV2 and TRBJ1-2; D is undetermined. Germline CDR1 and CDR2: SNHLY and FYNNEI. The CDR3 loop spans 16 amino acids. Trimming pared 7 bases from V and 3 bases from J, leaving 21 bases between. The CDR3 here is CASNHHRLFRHYGYTF. The CDR3 coding sequence is TGTGCCAGCAACCACCATCGACTTTTCCGCCACTATGGCTACACCTTC. Supplemented by reference TRBV2 and TRBJ1-2, the full variable domain reads EPEVTQTPSHQVTQMGQEVILRCVPISNHLYFYWYRQILGQKVEFLVSFYNNEISEKSEIFDDQFSVERPDGSNFTLKIRSTKLEDSAMYFCASNHHRLFRHYGYTFGSGTRLTVV.

This clonotype was observed a few times. V gene TRBV5-1 combines with J gene TRBJ2-1; possibly TRBD2 for D (6 bases). Germline V lookup: CDR1 SGHRS, CDR2 YFSETQ. The CDR3 is made up of 14 amino acids. Trimming took off 4 bases at V and 6 bases at J, with 14 bases between the two ends. CDR3 nucleotide sequence: TGCGCCAGCAGCCCTGGCGGGGCCCCCAATGAGCAGTTCTTC. It is translated as CASSPGGAPNEQFF.